The 32 T cell receptor beta chains below come from one sample, sequenced in a study of blood T cell repertoires in COVID-19. Measured with immunoSEQ multiplex PCR; TCRdb has only the in-frame clones, and not every one. The sample consists of around 430,000 clones, more than 70% of them appearing once. The sequenced sample consisted of peripheral blood. The receptors were gathered from a woman between 45 and 65 years old with COVID-19, enrolled during active disease.

This rearrangement joins TRBV27 to TRBJ1-2; D uncertain. Trimming shortened V by 5 bases and J by 8 bases, and 18 bases separated the two germline ends. The CDR3 is 14 residues long. Looked up from germline, CDR1 is MNHEY and CDR2 is SMNVEV (reference sequence). The chain's CDR3 is CASSPRTLPGGYTF. DNA of the CDR3: TGTGCCAGCAGTCCTCGTACCCTACCGGGAGGCTACACCTTC.

This clone came up once. The V gene is TRBV7-2, the J gene TRBJ2-3, with TRBD1 matching 7 bases. Germline CDR1 is SGHTA and CDR2 is FQGNSA. The CDR3 runs 14 residues. The V gene end was trimmed by 5 bases and the J gene end by 2 bases; junction bases not matched to a gene: 4. CDR3 DNA: TGTGCCAGCAGCACAGGGGTGGTCACAGATACGCAGTATTTT. This gives the protein CASSTGVVTDTQYF.

The chain employs TRBV11-2 and TRBJ1-1; the match to TRBD1 covers 11 bases. Germline assignment: CDR1 SGHAT and CDR2 FQNNGV. The trim removed 1 base at V and 5 bases at J, leaving 9 bases unmatched. The length of the CDR3 is 17 residues. CDR3: CASSLVRIGTGGTEAFF. The CDR3 DNA sequence: TGTGCCAGCAGCTTAGTAAGGATCGGGACAGGGGGAACTGAAGCTTTCTTT.

This clone has a single count. The rearrangement links TRBV2 to TRBJ1-5; D uncertain. The V end lost 4 bases, the J end lost 2 bases, and 12 bases lay between the germline ends. The CDR3 runs to 15 residues. Germline-derived CDR1 and CDR2 are SNHLY and FYNNEI. The CDR3 DNA reads TGTGCCAGCAGTGTTGGGAGGGTAGGCAATCAGCCCCAGCATTTT. It yields the protein CASSVGRVGNQPQHF.

The chain employs TRBV13 and TRBJ1-2; 10 bases match TRBD1. The trim removed 0 bases at V and 2 bases at J, leaving 6 bases unmatched. Germline loops: CDR1 PRHDT, CDR2 FYEKMQ (reference sequence). CDR3 length equals 17 residues. CDR3 sequence: CASSLGRRDRGNYGYTF. The DNA for the CDR3 is TGTGCCAGCAGCTTAGGTAGACGGGACAGGGGCAACTATGGCTACACCTTC.

V and J are TRBV10-3 and TRBJ2-2; D possibly corresponds to TRBD1 (6 bases). V was pared by 4 bases and J by 0 bases, with 15 bases between. Germline V gene sequence: CDR1 ENHRY, CDR2 SYGVKD. This CDR3 contains 17 residues. The CDR3 DNA reads TGTGCCATCAGTGTTCCCCTAACAGGGTCGAACACCGGGGAGCTGTTTTTT. Protein: CAISVPLTGSNTGELFF.

V is TRBV6-1 and J is TRBJ1-1; D is possibly TRBD1 (6 bases). V shed 2 bases and J shed 1 base, with 14 bases lying between them. Germline V gives CDR1 MNHNS, CDR2 SASEGT. The CDR3 is made up of 16 amino acids. This chain's CDR3 is CASSEMAGAENTEAFF. The CDR3 nucleotides are TGTGCCAGCAGTGAAATGGCAGGGGCCGAGAACACTGAAGCTTTCTTT.

There are a few counts of this clone. J is TRBJ1-1 and V is TRBV24-1; 11 bases agree with TRBD1. This CDR3 is built from 14 residues. Germline CDR1 is KGHDR and CDR2 is SFDVKD. J gave up 4 bases and V 5 bases, and 2 bases lay outside the gene matches. CDR3 DNA sequence: TGTGCCACCAGTGTTGGGACAGGGGGCACTGAAGCTTTCTTT. Translated, it gives CATSVGTGGTEAFF.

The chain recombines TRBV19 with TRBJ2-3, with TRBD1 matching 8 bases. Trimming cost V 6 bases and J 1 base; bases outside gene matches: 0. The CDR3 extends over 13 amino acids. The germline V gene has CDR1 LNHDA and CDR2 SQIVND (reference sequence). The CDR3 here is CASRTGGTDTQYF. The CDR3 nucleotides read TGTGCCAGTAGGACAGGGGGCACAGATACGCAGTATTTT.

V gene TRBV6-6 combines with J gene TRBJ1-5; possibly TRBD1 for D (6 bases). The CDR3 runs 15 residues. The V gene's germline CDR1 is MNHNY and CDR2 SVGAGI (reference sequence). Deletions cut 4 bases from V and 4 bases from J, with 14 bases between. The CDR3 reads CASSSNTTGNQPQHF. The CDR3 region has the DNA TGTGCCAGCAGTTCCAATACCACAGGGAATCAGCCCCAGCATTTT.

V is TRBV5-1 and J is TRBJ2-3; TRBD2 matches 12 bases. CDR3 length equals 15 residues. J gave up 8 bases and V 0 bases, and 4 bases lay outside the gene matches. The germline gives CDR1 SGHRS, CDR2 YFSETQ. In nucleotides, the CDR3 is TGCGCCAGCAGCTTGGAGACTAGCGGGGGAGGTACGCAGTATTTT. The encoded protein is CASSLETSGGGTQYF. Drawing the rest from reference TRBV5-1 and TRBJ2-3, the complete variable domain is KAGVTQTPRYLIKTRGQQVTLSCSPISGHRSVSWYQQTPGQGLQFLFEYFSETQRNKGNFPGRFSGRQFSNSRSEMNVSTLELGDSALYLCASSLETSGGGTQYFGPGTRLTVL.

The chain employs TRBV11-3 and TRBJ2-2; a weak D match, TRBD2 (5 bases). CDR1 is SGHNT and CDR2 is YENEEA in the germline V gene. Trimming took 4 bases from V and 6 from J, leaving 15 bases between them. This CDR3 comprises 15 residues. The CDR3: CASSSSRGLSGELFF. CDR3 DNA: TGTGCCAGCAGCTCTTCTCGCGGGTTATCCGGGGAGCTGTTTTTT.

This clone was detected a few times. The J gene is TRBJ1-5, the V gene TRBV7-9, with D possibly matching TRBD1 (5 bases). The CDR3 runs to 14 residues. Germline V lookup: CDR1 SEHNR, CDR2 FQNEAQ (reference sequence). Trimming stripped 5 bases from V and 7 bases from J, with 15 bases between. The CDR3 here is CASSPIRGRQPQHF. CDR3 nucleotide sequence: TGTGCCAGCAGCCCGATAAGGGGCCGCCAGCCCCAGCATTTT.

The chain couples TRBV5-6 to TRBJ2-1; tentatively, D is TRBD1 (5 bases). This CDR3 region has 18 residues. Germline CDR1 reads SGHDT; CDR2 reads YYEEEE. Trimming pared 2 bases from V and 8 bases from J, leaving 26 bases between. In DNA, the CDR3 is TGTGCCAGCAGCTTAACGCTTGAGTGGGGCTCTAATCCCCATGAGCAGTTCTTC. Translation gives CASSLTLEWGSNPHEQFF.

The chain uses TRBV12-3 or TRBV12-4 and TRBJ1-1; D is possibly TRBD1 (5 bases). CDR3 size: 13 residues. The germline V and J ends were trimmed by 5 bases and 7 bases, with 14 bases remaining between them. CDR3 nucleotides: TGTGCCAGCAGTCCAAACACAGGAAATGAAGCTTTCTTT. This codes for CASSPNTGNEAFF.

CDR3 sequence: CASSFATGPNQPQHF. As DNA, the CDR3 is TGTGCCAGCAGTTTCGCCACAGGCCCCAATCAGCCCCAGCATTTT. The chain is built from TRBV28 and TRBJ1-5; D possibly corresponds to TRBD1 (5 bases). The CDR3 sequence is 15 residues long. Germline CDR1 MDHEN, CDR2 SYDVKM. V lost 3 bases and J lost 3, with 12 bases in between.

The V and J genes are TRBV5-1 and TRBJ2-3, with TRBD2 matching over 7 bases. This CDR3 has 16 residues. The germline CDR1 and CDR2 sequences are SGHRS and YFSETQ. The V and J ends lost 4 bases and 5 bases, in that order; junction bases with no gene match: 13. CDR3 in amino acids: CASSPGSVAGVDTQYF. The CDR3 bases are TGCGCCAGCAGCCCAGGGTCGGTGGCGGGGGTAGATACGCAGTATTTT.

V gene TRBV18 combines with J gene TRBJ2-7; D is unclear. In germline, CDR1 is KGHSH, CDR2 LQKENI. The CDR3 runs 14 residues. Trimming took off 0 bases at V and 2 bases at J, with 8 bases between the two ends. As DNA, the CDR3 is TGTGCCAGCTCACCACCGACGGGTACCTACGAGCAGTACTTC. Its translation: CASSPPTGTYEQYF.

The chain couples TRBV4-1 to TRBJ1-5, with unresolved D. Per the germline V gene, CDR1 is MGHRA and CDR2 is YSYEKL. The ends were cut back, 0 bases at V and 2 bases at J, with 14 bases in the middle. This CDR3 is built from 17 residues. CDR3 bases: TGCGCCAGCAGCCAAGAGATCCCGCCACTTCGCAATCAGCCCCAGCATTTT. As protein: CASSQEIPPLRNQPQHF.

V gene TRBV2 combines with J gene TRBJ1-2; D might be TRBD1 (6 bases). Per the germline V gene, CDR1 is SNHLY and CDR2 is FYNNEI. This CDR3 is 16 amino acids long. Trimming pared 8 bases from V and 1 base from J, leaving 20 bases between. The CDR3 nucleotides are TGTGCCAGCGCCCGGGGGGCCACTTCCTTTAACTATGGCTACACCTTC. This sequence encodes CASARGATSFNYGYTF.

The V and J genes are TRBV27 and TRBJ2-3; D may be TRBD2 (5 bases). The V and J ends lost 2 bases and 1 base respectively, with 10 bases between them. Looked up from germline, CDR1 is MNHEY and CDR2 is SMNVEV (reference sequence). This CDR3 region has 15 residues. The CDR3 DNA reads as TGTGCCAGCAGTTTACTAGCATCCGGCACAGATACGCAGTATTTT. Encoded protein: CASSLLASGTDTQYF.

The CDR3 DNA is TGTGCCAGCAGTAGCGGGAACAGGGAGGTGGGCTACACCTTC. Amino acids: CASSSGNREVGYTF. The V gene is TRBV6-5, the J gene TRBJ1-2; D is possibly TRBD1 (6 bases). The CDR3 totals 14 residues. The germline CDR1 and CDR2 sequences are MNHEY and SVGAGI. V lost 5 bases, J lost 8 bases, and 18 bases lay in between.

The CDR3 DNA follows: TGCAGTGCTTGGACGCGGGGCGAGCAGTACTTC. It is translated as CSAWTRGEQYF. This chain connects TRBV20-1 to TRBJ2-7, with a possible D match to TRBD2 (6 bases). The CDR3 is 11 residues long. Germline V gene data show CDR1 as DFQATT and CDR2 as SNEGSKA (reference sequence). V was clipped by 5 bases and J by 6 bases, with 11 bases between them.

The sample holds a few counts of this clone. The chain is built from TRBV10-1 and TRBJ1-1; D is perhaps TRBD1 (6 bases). Germline CDR1 is WNHNN and CDR2 is SYGVQD (reference sequence). Trimming cost V 1 base and J 5 bases, with 11 bases left between them. CDR3 length: 14 amino acids. The CDR3 here is CASSEFRQGTEAFF. CDR3 DNA sequence: TGCGCCAGCAGTGAGTTCCGTCAGGGGACTGAAGCTTTCTTT.

In nucleotides, the CDR3 is TGCAGCGTTCTAGGGACAGGGGTCCCCGGGGAGCTGTTTTTT. Its protein product is CSVLGTGVPGELFF. The V gene is TRBV29-1, the J gene TRBJ2-2, with TRBD1 matching over 10 bases. Germline V CDR1 and CDR2: SQVTM, ANQGSEA. V shed 5 bases, J shed 6 bases, and the junction held 6 bases outside the gene matches. The CDR3 sequence is 14 residues long.

The CDR3 is CATSDPGQGMETQYF. The CDR3 DNA follows: TGTGCCACCAGTGACCCAGGACAGGGTATGGAGACCCAGTACTTC. The rearrangement joins TRBV24-1 to TRBJ2-5; 8 positions agree with TRBD1. The CDR3 spans 15 residues. The germline gives CDR1 KGHDR, CDR2 SFDVKD. J was trimmed by 5 bases and V by 4 bases; bases with no gene match: 8.

This clone has just a few counts. This chain uses TRBV2 with TRBJ1-6; 7 bases are a match to TRBD1. V shed 6 bases and J 10 bases; nucleotides not matched to a gene: 6. This CDR3 region has 13 residues. From germline, CDR1 is SNHLY and CDR2 FYNNEI. The CDR3 bases are TGTGCCAGCAGGCAGGACAGGCAATCACCCCTCCACTTT. The encoded protein is CASRQDRQSPLHF.

The DNA of the CDR3 is TGTGCCACCCCGGGGAGCACAGATACGCAGTATTTT. Encoded protein: CATPGSTDTQYF. The chain is built from TRBV19 and TRBJ2-3; D perhaps matches TRBD2 (5 bases). The length of the CDR3 is 12 residues. V lost 10 bases, J lost 0 bases, and 8 bases lay in between. In germline, CDR1 is LNHDA, CDR2 SQIVND (reference sequence).

V is TRBV7-9 and J is TRBJ2-7; 11 nucleotides agree with TRBD1. Germline CDR1 reads SEHNR; CDR2 reads FQNEAQ (reference sequence). This CDR3 region has 15 residues. After removal of 5 bases from V and 5 bases from J, the junction contained 8 bases not matched to a gene. CDR3 sequence (DNA): TGTGCCAGCAGCGCGCGCGGGACAGGGGGGAACGAGCAGTACTTC. Protein product: CASSARGTGGNEQYF.

The chain couples TRBV12-2 to TRBJ2-5; the D call of TRBD2 is as the table states it, not checked on the DNA. TRBV12-2 is a pseudogene. This CDR3 region has 19 residues. CDR3 in amino acids: CASLLRPDGPYLAEETQYF. The DNA of the CDR3 is TGTGCAAGTCTCCTCCGCCCGGACGGGCCCTATCTAGCGGAAGAGACCCAGTACTTC.

The V gene is TRBV7-3, the J gene TRBJ1-1; D gene unclear. Trimming cost V 5 bases and J 5 bases, with 12 bases left between them. CDR3 length: 13 residues. Germline V gene data show CDR1 as SGHTA and CDR2 as FQGTGA. In DNA form, the CDR3 reads TGTGCCAGCAGCCCGTCGGGTAATACTGAAGCTTTCTTT. Protein product: CASSPSGNTEAFF.

This rearrangement joins TRBV6-6 to TRBJ1-6; 7 nucleotides line up with TRBD1. The CDR3 has 14 amino acids. The germline V gene encodes CDR1 MNHNY and CDR2 SVGAGI (reference sequence). V was pared by 7 bases and J by 8 bases, with 8 bases of the junction left unmatched. In DNA form, the CDR3 reads TGTGCCAGCACTCGACAGGGCCAGGATTCACCCCTCCACTTT. Residues: CASTRQGQDSPLHF.